This TCR beta chain originates from a study of blood T cell repertoires in COVID-19. Turning to the study itself: Sources were T cells, B-cell-depleted T cells, or PBMCs; the material itself was cDNA or gDNA.

Method: immunoSEQ multiplex PCR; TCRdb's copy keeps in-frame clones and lacks some. The data contain 150,000 to 200,000 clones, 75% to 90% of them singletons. The sample consisted of peripheral blood. The origin of this receptor is a human donor in a cohort sampled during active COVID-19.

The CDR3 DNA reads TGTGCCAGCAGCTTAGGGGGGGGCTCCTACAATGAGCAGTTCTTC. Its translation: CASSLGGGSYNEQFF. The V gene is TRBV13, the J gene TRBJ2-1, with a possible D match to TRBD2 (6 bases). V dropped 0 bases and J dropped 0 bases, with 6 bases sitting between them. Per germline, CDR1 PRHDT and CDR2 FYEKMQ (reference sequence). This CDR3 has 15 amino acids.